The next 9 T cell receptor beta chains were all read from a single sample in a study of T-cell reconstitution after alpha-beta-depleted transplantation in children. Researchers prepared the TCRbeta library using unique molecular identifiers, the study reports. TCRdb reprocessed the PCR reads with MiXCR, giving one entry per CDR3 protein. Among about 640,000 distinct CDR3 sequences listed, 10% to 15% were seen once. The specimen comprised PBMCs, mostly from graft donor cells, sampled 360 days after TCRalphabeta/CD19-depleted stem cell transplant. The source of these receptors is a male patient aged 10 to 17 who had a stem cell transplant for acute myeloid leukemia, so the T cells may come from the graft donor.

This clonotype was found many times. This rearrangement joins TRBV5-6 to TRBJ2-2; 11 bases align to TRBD2. Trimming at V came to 3 bases and at J to 3 bases, leaving 4 bases not matched to a gene. Looked up from germline, CDR1 is SGHDT and CDR2 is YYEEEE. This CDR3 has 16 residues. As DNA, the CDR3 is TGTGCCAGCAGCTGGAGACTAGCGGGGTACACCGGGGAGCTGTTTTTT. Residues: CASSWRLAGYTGELFF.

The V and J genes are TRBV4-3 and TRBJ2-3; 9 bases are a match to TRBD2. Germline assignment: CDR1 LGHNA and CDR2 YSLEER. The CDR3 loop spans 17 amino acids. V was clipped by 0 bases and J by 6 bases; unmatched bases: 10. The CDR3 protein is CASSQDWVAGVRDTQYF. For the CDR3, the DNA is TGCGCCAGCAGCCAAGATTGGGTAGCGGGAGTGAGGGATACGCAGTATTTT.

The chain combines TRBV2 with TRBJ1-2; D gene ambiguous. CDR3 length: 15 amino acids. With 5 bases removed from V and 2 bases from J, the gap between germline ends came to 15 bases. CDR1 SNHLY and CDR2 FYNNEI come from the germline V gene. The CDR3 bases are TGTGCCAGCAGTTACCTTGCAGGACCCAACTATGGCTACACCTTC. Encoded protein: CASSYLAGPNYGYTF.

This clonotype was seen a few times. J is TRBJ2-7 and V is TRBV6-5; 8 bases are shared with TRBD2. Losses at the gene ends were 2 bases for V and 2 bases for J; bases not matched to a gene: 11. CDR1 is MNHEY, CDR2 SVGAGI, per germline. CDR3 length: 17 residues. CDR3 protein: CASSYQMTGLAPYEQYF. The CDR3 nucleotides read TGTGCCAGCAGTTACCAAATGACAGGACTAGCACCCTACGAGCAGTACTTC.

A few counts support this clonotype. The rearrangement links TRBV7-9 to TRBJ2-7; 7 bases are shared with TRBD1. V lost 4 bases, J lost 4 bases, and 13 bases stayed unmatched. Germline values: CDR1 SEHNR, CDR2 FQNEAQ (reference sequence). The CDR3 has 16 residues. The CDR3 bases are TGTGCCAGCAGCTACCCTAGGGGGCGCGGCCAGTACGAGCAGTACTTC. Its translation is CASSYPRGRGQYEQYF.

This clonotype was counted ten times or more. CDR3 sequence: CASSYVLSYEQYF. In DNA form, the CDR3 reads TGTGCCAGCAGTTACGTCCTTTCCTACGAGCAGTACTTC. The rearrangement links TRBV6-6 to TRBJ2-7; D gene uncertain. There are 13 residues in the CDR3. Germline V gives CDR1 MNHNY, CDR2 SVGAGI (reference sequence). The V and J ends lost 2 bases and 1 base respectively, with 6 bases between them.

This clonotype was seen ten or more times. The V call is TRBV20-1, the J call TRBJ1-1; D possibly corresponds to TRBD1 (5 bases). In germline, CDR1 is DFQATT, CDR2 SNEGSKA (reference sequence). The CDR3 spans 12 residues. V dropped 7 bases and J dropped 7 bases, with 16 bases sitting between them. The CDR3: CSVALRQLEAFF. The CDR3 nucleotides are TGCAGTGTTGCCCTGAGACAGCTTGAAGCTTTCTTT.

Note on this clonotype: Just one base apart from a much larger clone, this may be a read error. The chain uses TRBV29-1 and TRBJ2-2; TRBD1 agrees at 8 bases. In germline, CDR1 is SQVTM, CDR2 ANQGSEA. The CDR3 is made up of 16 amino acids. CDR3 sequence (DNA): TGCAGCGTTGGCTCTCCGGGACAGGCGAACGCCGGGGAGCTGTTTTTT. Translation gives CSVGSPGQANAGELFF.

This clonotype showed up just a few times. The chain recombines TRBV19 with TRBJ2-7, with D perhaps matching TRBD2 (5 bases). The CDR3 has 15 residues. Germline CDR1 reads LNHDA; CDR2 reads SQIVND (reference sequence). Deletions cut 4 bases from V and 2 bases from J, with 15 bases between. CDR3 sequence reads: CASSNPGGVAYEQYF. The CDR3 DNA reads TGTGCCAGTAGTAACCCCGGAGGTGTCGCCTACGAGCAGTACTTC.